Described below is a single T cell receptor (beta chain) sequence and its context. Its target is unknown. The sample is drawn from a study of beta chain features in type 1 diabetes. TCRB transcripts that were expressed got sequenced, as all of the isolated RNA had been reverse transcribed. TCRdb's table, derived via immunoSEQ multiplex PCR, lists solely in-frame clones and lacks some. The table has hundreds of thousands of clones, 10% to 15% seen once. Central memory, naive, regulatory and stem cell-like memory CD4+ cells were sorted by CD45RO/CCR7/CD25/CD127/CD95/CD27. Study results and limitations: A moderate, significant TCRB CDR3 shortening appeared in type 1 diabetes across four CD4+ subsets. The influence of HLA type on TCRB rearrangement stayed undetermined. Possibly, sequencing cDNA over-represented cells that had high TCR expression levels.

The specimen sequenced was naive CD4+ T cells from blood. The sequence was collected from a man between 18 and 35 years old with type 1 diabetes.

In nucleotides, the CDR3 is TGTGCCAGCAGCGGACGACTAGCGGGGGTCTACGAGCAGTACTTC. Translation: CASSGRLAGVYEQYF. The V and J genes are TRBV7-2 and TRBJ2-7; TRBD2 matches at 12 bases. Germline V gene sequence: CDR1 SGHTA, CDR2 FQGNSA. The CDR3 spans 15 residues. After removal of 5 bases from V and 3 bases from J, the junction contained 5 bases not matched to a gene.